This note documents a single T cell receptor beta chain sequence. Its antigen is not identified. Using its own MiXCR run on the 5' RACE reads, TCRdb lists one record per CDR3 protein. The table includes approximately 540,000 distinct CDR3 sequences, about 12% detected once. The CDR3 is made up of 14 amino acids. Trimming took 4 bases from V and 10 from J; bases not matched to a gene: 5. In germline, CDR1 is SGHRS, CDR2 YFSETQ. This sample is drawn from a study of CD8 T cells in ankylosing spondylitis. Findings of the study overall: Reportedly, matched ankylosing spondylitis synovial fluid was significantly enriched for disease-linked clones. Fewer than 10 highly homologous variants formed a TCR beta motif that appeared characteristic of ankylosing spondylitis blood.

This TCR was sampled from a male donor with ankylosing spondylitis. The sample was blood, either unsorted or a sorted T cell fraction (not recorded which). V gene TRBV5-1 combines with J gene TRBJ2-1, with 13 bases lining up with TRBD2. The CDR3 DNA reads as TGCGCCAGCAGCCTGGGGACTAGCGGGATGGAGCAGTTCTTC. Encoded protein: CASSLGTSGMEQFF.